The 10 T cell receptor beta chains presented below share a single source sample, sequenced in a study of tumor-infiltrating lymphocytes in primary liver carcinoma. The investigators made TCR beta cDNA from roughly 460 ng total RNA, using a constant-region primer. Investigators got TCR beta libraries out of three nested multiplex PCR rounds, done with slightly modified ARM-PCR. Investigators reported that the first two PCR rounds, at around 10 cycles each, used TRBV1-TRBV30 forward primers with a C-beta reverse primer. Using its own MiXCR run on the multiplex PCR reads, TCRdb lists one record per CDR3 protein. The table shows roughly 80,000 distinct CDR3 sequences, with 65% to 75% occurring only once. It was from about 19-30 mg of unsorted bulk tissue that RNA and DNA were co-extracted. What was sequenced was tumor-adjacent normal liver tissue. The source is a man in his forties with primary liver carcinoma and hepatitis B virus infection.

Points on this clonotype: Sequence at one end of the junction differs from germline and may be a read error. The rearrangement uses TRBV6-1 and TRBJ1-1; unclear D gene. CDR3 length: 12 residues. Germline CDR1 is MNHNS and CDR2 is SASEGT. Written as DNA, the CDR3 is TGTGCCAGCAAATTGGACCGGACTGAAGCCCTCTTT. Its translation: CASKLDRTEALF.

V gene TRBV6-5 combines with J gene TRBJ1-2; D is unresolved. The ends were cut back, 9 bases at V and 14 bases at J, with 25 bases in the middle. The V gene's germline CDR1 is MNHEY and CDR2 SVGAGI. The CDR3 covers 13 residues. CDR3 region: CASRVGVNYDYTF. DNA for the CDR3: TGTGCCAGTAGGGTCGGGGTCAACTATGACTATACCTTC.

A remark on this clonotype: One end of the junction varies from germline; a read error may be responsible. The chain has TRBV6-6 and TRBJ2-7; perhaps TRBD1 as D (5 bases). Germline CDR1 reads MNHNY; CDR2 reads SVGAGI (reference sequence). The CDR3 is made up of 16 amino acids. The CDR3 DNA reads TGTGCCAGTCTTTTGGATGGCGGAACAGGCTCCTACAAGCAGTACTTC. Translated: CASLLDGGTGSYKQYF.

This chain connects TRBV29-1 to TRBJ2-7; TRBD2 agrees at 7 bases. The CDR3 is made up of 15 amino acids. The J segment lost 6 bases and the V segment lost 0 bases, leaving 11 bases of the junction unmatched. Per the germline V gene, CDR1 is SQVTM and CDR2 is ANQGSEA. CDR3 in amino acids: CSVEEEWGGSFEQYF. The CDR3 bases are TGCAGCGTTGAAGAAGAATGGGGCGGGAGCTTCGAGCAGTACTTC.

This chain joins TRBV11-2 and TRBJ1-1; weak D call: TRBD1 (5 bases). The CDR3 is made up of 15 amino acids. Germline-derived CDR1 and CDR2 are SGHAT and FQNNGV. The CDR3 DNA follows: TGTGCTAGTAGCCCGCGCCCAGGGTGGAACACTGAAGCTTTCTTT. Translation: CASSPRPGWNTEAFF. The complete variable domain, with remaining parts taken from reference TRBV11-2 and TRBJ1-1, reads EAGVAQSPRYKIIEKRQSVAFWCNPISGHATLYWYQQILGQGPKLLIQFQNNGVVDDSQLPKDRFSAERLKGVDSTLKIQPAKLEDSAVYLCASSPRPGWNTEAFFGQGTRLTVV.

Comments on this clonotype: In this CDR3 the conserved last residue, phenylalanine or tryptophan, is missing, so a read error is likely. V is TRBV6-6 and J is TRBJ2-7; a weak D match, TRBD2 (5 bases). Germline-derived CDR1 and CDR2 are MNHNY and SVGAGI (reference sequence). This CDR3 has 15 residues. The DNA for the CDR3 is TGTGCAAGCAGTCACAACACCTACGGGAACTACGAGCAGTACTTA. Amino acid sequence: CASSHNTYGNYEQYL.

CDR3 nucleotide sequence: TGTGCCAGCACCCTAGATGCCCGGGAGCTGTTTTTT. This encodes CASTLDARELFF. The chain combines TRBV6-6 with TRBJ2-2; unclear D gene. Germline V lookup: CDR1 MNHNY, CDR2 SVGAGI (reference sequence). Deletions cut 7 bases from V and 9 bases from J, with 12 bases between. CDR3 length: 12 amino acids.

As for this clonotype: This may stem from a read error, because a much larger clone lies one nucleotide away. The J gene is TRBJ2-3, the V gene TRBV6-4; D is perhaps TRBD2 (5 bases). This CDR3 comprises 15 residues. CDR1 is MRHNA and CDR2 is SNTAGT in the germline V gene. The V end was cut by 3 bases, the J end by 6 bases, with 16 bases between. CDR3 coding DNA: TGTGCCAGCAGTGAAGGGAGTGGGATGTCGGATACGCAGTATTTT. This translates into CASSEGSGMSDTQYF.

This clonotype was counted ten times or more. For the CDR3, the DNA is TGTGCCAGCAGTAAGAACAGGAATGAAAAACTGTTTTTT. It specifies CASSKNRNEKLFF. This chain uses TRBV28 with TRBJ1-4; possibly TRBD1 for D (5 bases). This CDR3 contains 13 residues. In germline, CDR1 is MDHEN, CDR2 SYDVKM. V was clipped by 5 bases and J by 5 bases, with 9 bases between them. Combining the CDR3 with reference TRBV28 and TRBJ1-4 gives the whole variable domain DVKVTQSSRYLVKRTGEKVFLECVQDMDHENMFWYRQDPGLGLRLIYFSYDVKMKEKGDIPEGYSVSREKKERFSLILESASTNQTSMYLCASSKNRNEKLFFGSGTQLSVL.

Worth noting for this clonotype: Lacking the conserved final phenylalanine or tryptophan, this CDR3 likely reflects a read error. The chain joins TRBV6-5 to TRBJ2-7, with 8 bases identical to TRBD1. V gave up 5 bases and J gave up 3 bases; unmatched junction bases: 6. Germline V lookup: CDR1 MNHEY, CDR2 SVGAGI. The CDR3 runs 14 residues. CDR3 region: CASSPGTGHYEQYL. The DNA of the CDR3 is TGTGCCAGCAGTCCTGGGACAGGACACTACGAGCAGTACCTC.